These 31 T cell receptor beta chains were all obtained from the same sample, sequenced in a study of blood T cell repertoires in COVID-19. The method was immunoSEQ multiplex PCR; TCRdb's version includes in-frame clones alone and lacks a portion of them. The sample shows 120,000 or so clones, more than 70% of them seen only once. The sequencing input was peripheral blood. These receptors were taken from a human donor in a cohort sampled during active COVID-19.

The genes are TRBV5-8 and TRBJ1-2; 8 positions match TRBD1. Germline lookup yields CDR1 SGHTS and CDR2 YDEGEE. This CDR3 contains 16 residues. With V trimmed by 7 bases and J by 2 bases, 13 bases remained unmatched. The CDR3 loop is CASGRQRTGKNYGYTF. CDR3 DNA: TGTGCCAGCGGGCGCCAGCGGACAGGGAAAAACTATGGCTACACCTTC.

The rearrangement links TRBV7-9 to TRBJ1-4; D gene unclear. Germline-derived CDR1 and CDR2 are SEHNR and FQNEAQ (reference sequence). Trimming took 1 base from V and 8 from J, leaving 14 bases between them. The CDR3 has 15 amino acids. CDR3 coding DNA: TGTGCCAGCAGCTTAGAGAGGCCGGGAGGCGAAAAACTGTTTTTT. Translated, it gives CASSLERPGGEKLFF.

The V call is TRBV6-1, the J call TRBJ2-2; 9 nucleotides agree with TRBD2. The CDR3 is 16 residues long. The J segment lost 4 bases and the V segment lost 4 bases, leaving 7 bases of the junction unmatched. Germline V lookup: CDR1 MNHNS, CDR2 SASEGT. The CDR3 loop reads CASSGSGSIGTGELFF. CDR3 sequence (DNA): TGTGCCAGCAGTGGTAGCGGGAGTATTGGCACCGGGGAGCTGTTTTTT.

The chain couples TRBV10-1 to TRBJ2-7, with 8 bases fitting TRBD2. Germline V CDR1 and CDR2: WNHNN, SYGVQD (reference sequence). The CDR3 totals 14 residues. J was trimmed by 5 bases and V by 0 bases; bases with no gene match: 3. CDR3 protein: CASSESSGGDEQYF. The CDR3 bases are TGCGCCAGCAGTGAGTCGAGCGGGGGAGACGAGCAGTACTTC.

This clone was counted a few times. The rearrangement joins TRBV2 to TRBJ2-7, with D possibly being TRBD1 (5 bases). From germline, CDR1 is SNHLY and CDR2 FYNNEI. V lost 6 bases and J 0 bases, leaving 9 bases between the germline ends. The CDR3 has 13 residues. CDR3 in amino acids: CASSRQSSYEQYF. DNA for the CDR3: TGTGCCAGCAGCCGACAGAGCTCCTACGAGCAGTACTTC.

At least ten counts were recorded for this clone. V gene TRBV9 combines with J gene TRBJ1-5; D remains unclear. V was cut by 1 base and J by 0 bases, with 8 bases left in between. CDR1 and CDR2 from the germline V gene are SGDLS and YYNGEE. This CDR3 is built from 15 residues. The CDR3 protein is CASSVYGDSNQPQHF. CDR3 coding DNA: TGTGCCAGCAGCGTATACGGAGATAGCAATCAGCCCCAGCATTTT.

Turning to this clone: Other DNA sequences from this sample encode an identical CDR3 as well. The chain uses TRBV9 and TRBJ1-2; 9 nucleotides line up with TRBD1. The CDR3 is 15 amino acids. J was trimmed by 5 bases and V by 4 bases; bases with no gene match: 9. CDR1 SGDLS and CDR2 YYNGEE come from the germline V gene. CDR3 DNA sequence: TGTGCCAGCAGCCCATCGGGGACAGGGTTTTATGGCTACACCTTC. Translated, it gives CASSPSGTGFYGYTF.

This clone was detected a few times. V usage is TRBV4-1 and J usage is TRBJ1-2, with 10 bases matching TRBD1. There are 15 residues in the CDR3. The ends lost 4 bases at V and 5 bases at J; junction bases unmatched: 7. Germline values: CDR1 MGHRA, CDR2 YSYEKL. The CDR3 loop is CASSPRQGAGYGYTF. The CDR3 DNA reads as TGCGCCAGCAGCCCGCGACAGGGGGCAGGATATGGCTACACCTTC.

Only a few counts were recorded for this clone. The chain links TRBV7-2 to TRBJ1-1; a possible D gene is TRBD1 (5 bases). The CDR3 runs to 14 residues. CDR1 is SGHTA, CDR2 FQGNSA, per germline. Trimming removed 5 bases at V and 4 bases at J, with 14 bases between. CDR3 bases: TGTGCCAGCAGCATGACTGCGGGGCCCACTGAAGCTTTCTTT. It is translated as CASSMTAGPTEAFF.

The chain combines TRBV6-6 with TRBJ2-7, with 7 bases identical to TRBD2. Per germline, CDR1 MNHNY and CDR2 SVGAGI (reference sequence). V lost 2 bases, J lost 3 bases, and 10 bases stayed unmatched. The CDR3 extends over 16 amino acids. The CDR3: CASSYGGDRILYEQYF. The CDR3 DNA reads TGTGCCAGCAGTTACGGGGGGGACCGGATCCTCTACGAGCAGTACTTC.

This clone was counted a single time. V is TRBV4-1 and J is TRBJ1-6, with D possibly being TRBD1 (6 bases). V lost 4 bases and J lost 7, with 17 bases in between. Germline CDR1 MGHRA, CDR2 YSYEKL. This CDR3 is 16 amino acids long. CDR3 protein: CASSPLLGAPNSPLHF. Written as DNA, the CDR3 is TGCGCCAGCAGCCCCCTCTTGGGGGCGCCCAATTCACCCCTCCACTTT.

The chain employs TRBV5-1 and TRBJ1-2; weak D call: TRBD1 (6 bases). CDR1 is SGHRS, CDR2 YFSETQ, per germline. Trimming left V 2 bases short and J 3 bases short, with 14 bases between. This CDR3 comprises 15 residues. The CDR3 protein is CASSFSSQGHYGYTF. The CDR3 DNA follows: TGCGCCAGCAGCTTCAGTTCGCAGGGGCACTATGGCTACACCTTC.

This clone was counted a single time. The chain couples TRBV3-1 (or the pseudogene TRBV3-2) to TRBJ2-1, with D tentatively TRBD2 (6 bases). Germline V lookup: CDR1 LGHDT, CDR2 YNNKEL (reference sequence). CDR3 length equals 14 residues. Trimming took off 0 bases at V and 8 bases at J, with 11 bases between the two ends. This CDR3 reads CASSQDPTGDEQFF. CDR3 nucleotide sequence: TGTGCCAGCAGCCAAGATCCAACGGGGGATGAGCAGTTCTTC.

Only one count was recorded for this clone. The CDR3 sequence is CAISVGGEYEQYF. In DNA form, the CDR3 reads TGTGCCATCAGTGTCGGGGGGGAGTACGAGCAGTACTTC. This sequence joins TRBV10-3 and TRBJ2-7, with 8 positions matching TRBD2. CDR1 and CDR2 (germline): ENHRY, SYGVKD. Trimming removed 4 bases from V and 4 bases from J; junction bases left unmatched: 3. The CDR3 is made up of 13 amino acids.

The chain combines TRBV13 with TRBJ2-7; D is perhaps TRBD1 (5 bases). The V end was cut by 1 base, the J end by 2 bases, with 6 bases between. This CDR3 is built from 13 residues. CDR1 PRHDT and CDR2 FYEKMQ come from the germline V gene (reference sequence). The CDR3 region has the DNA TGTGCCAGCAGCTTAGCAGGGACCTACGAGCAGTACTTC. Its protein product is CASSLAGTYEQYF.

The V gene is TRBV19, the J gene TRBJ2-3; 9 bases are a match to TRBD2. The CDR3 consists of 16 residues. Unmatched junction bases numbered 7, after V lost 6 bases and J lost 0 bases. Germline CDR1 LNHDA, CDR2 SQIVND (reference sequence). The CDR3 DNA sequence: TGTGCCAGTAGCCAGGGCGGGGGGGGTAGCACAGATACGCAGTATTTT. This codes for CASSQGGGGSTDTQYF.

This clone was seen more than once but under ten times. V gene TRBV25-1 combines with J gene TRBJ1-5; possibly TRBD1 for D (5 bases). This CDR3 comprises 13 residues. V lost 6 bases, J lost 2 bases, and 8 bases lay in between. Germline CDR1 and CDR2: MGHDK and SYGVNS. Here the CDR3 DNA reads TGTGCCAGCAGCAGGGAGGGCAATCAGCCCCAGCATTTT. Protein product: CASSREGNQPQHF. Together with reference TRBV25-1 and TRBJ1-5, the CDR3 gives the full variable domain: EADIYQTPRYLVIGTGKKITLECSQTMGHDKMYWYQQDPGMELHLIHYSYGVNSTEKGDLSSESTVSRIRTEHFPLTLESARPSHTSQYLCASSREGNQPQHFGDGTRLSIL.

This clone was seen once. J is TRBJ1-2 and V is TRBV5-4; TRBD1 is a possible D gene (6 bases). Trimming pared 1 base from V and 3 bases from J, leaving 7 bases between. The CDR3 sequence is 13 residues long. Germline CDR1 and CDR2: SGHNT and YYREEE (reference sequence). The CDR3 reads CASSLPGDYGYTF. In DNA form, the CDR3 reads TGTGCCAGCAGCTTGCCAGGGGACTATGGCTACACCTTC.

The chain carries TRBV6-5 and TRBJ2-7; tentative D call: TRBD1 (6 bases). Germline V gene data show CDR1 as MNHEY and CDR2 as SVGAGI. This CDR3 has 14 amino acids. V was trimmed by 6 bases and J by 3 bases, leaving 15 bases between them. DNA of the CDR3: TGTGCCAGCAGAGCCGGGACACCGTTCTACGAGCAGTACTTC. Protein: CASRAGTPFYEQYF.

The rearrangement joins TRBV29-1 to TRBJ1-5; D unclear. The V and J ends lost 5 bases and 7 bases respectively, with 12 bases between them. Looked up from germline, CDR1 is SQVTM and CDR2 is ANQGSEA. CDR3 length: 12 residues. For the CDR3, the DNA is TGCAGCGTTTTACCAGACGGGCAGCCCCAGCATTTT. Protein product: CSVLPDGQPQHF.

J is TRBJ1-2 and V is TRBV2, with D perhaps TRBD1 (6 bases). Trimming took off 1 base at V and 2 bases at J, with 14 bases between the two ends. Per the germline V gene, CDR1 is SNHLY and CDR2 is FYNNEI. The CDR3 spans 16 residues. The CDR3 nucleotides are TGTGCCAGCAGTGAAGTGGCAGGGGAAAAGAACTATGGCTACACCTTC. Translating it yields CASSEVAGEKNYGYTF.

The rearrangement uses TRBV5-1 and TRBJ1-2, with TRBD1 as a possible D gene (6 bases). CDR3 length: 14 amino acids. With 0 bases removed from V and 6 bases from J, the gap between germline ends came to 12 bases. Germline V CDR1 and CDR2: SGHRS, YFSETQ. This chain's CDR3 is CASSLASRGNGYTF. The DNA for the CDR3 is TGCGCCAGCAGCTTGGCGTCCAGGGGCAATGGCTACACCTTC.

This chain connects TRBV29-1 to TRBJ2-7; TRBD2 matches 7 bases. CDR1 and CDR2 from the germline V gene are SQVTM and ANQGSEA. Trimming took 0 bases from V and 3 from J; bases not matched to a gene: 5. The CDR3 loop spans 14 amino acids. CDR3 region: CSVEDRGEGYEQYF. The DNA for the CDR3 is TGCAGCGTTGAAGATCGGGGGGAGGGCTACGAGCAGTACTTC.

The V and J genes are TRBV5-1 and TRBJ2-7; 9 nucleotides match TRBD1. Unmatched junction bases numbered 12, after V lost 5 bases and J lost 6 bases. The CDR3 spans 15 residues. CDR1 and CDR2 from the germline V gene are SGHRS and YFSETQ. The CDR3 bases are TGCGCCAGCAGTCCCGGGACAGGGCCTTCCCTCGAGCAGTACTTC. Its protein product is CASSPGTGPSLEQYF.

The J gene is TRBJ2-7, the V gene TRBV19; tentative D call: TRBD2 (6 bases). Deletions cut 3 bases from V and 0 bases from J, with 9 bases between. Germline loops: CDR1 LNHDA, CDR2 SQIVND (reference sequence). The CDR3 sequence is 14 residues long. CDR3 DNA: TGTGCCAGTAGTATGGGCGGGGTCTCCTACGAGCAGTACTTC. As protein: CASSMGGVSYEQYF.

The V gene is TRBV4-1, the J gene TRBJ2-7; TRBD1 is a possible D gene (5 bases). Germline V CDR1 and CDR2: MGHRA, YSYEKL. V lost 2 bases, J lost 0 bases, and 8 bases lay in between. This CDR3 has 14 amino acids. CDR3: CASSQRQSSYEQYF. DNA for the CDR3: TGCGCCAGCAGCCAAAGACAGAGCTCCTACGAGCAGTACTTC.

This clone was counted between two and nine times. The chain has TRBV28 and TRBJ1-4; tentatively, D is TRBD1 (6 bases). With 2 bases removed from V and 6 bases from J, the gap between germline ends came to 16 bases. Per germline, CDR1 MDHEN and CDR2 SYDVKM. The CDR3 contains 16 residues. The CDR3 region is CASSLDGRGADEKLFF. Written as DNA, the CDR3 is TGTGCCAGCAGTTTAGACGGCAGGGGCGCGGATGAAAAACTGTTTTTT.

In this sample, this clone turned up once. The V call is TRBV5-5, the J call TRBJ2-7; possibly TRBD1 for D (5 bases). Deletions cut 0 bases from V and 3 bases from J, with 10 bases between. The CDR3 consists of 14 residues. Germline CDR1 SGHKS, CDR2 YYEKEE (reference sequence). CDR3 bases: TGTGCCAGCAGCTTGGGATCAGGGTACTACGAGCAGTACTTC. It encodes CASSLGSGYYEQYF.

V gene TRBV12-3 or TRBV12-4 combines with J gene TRBJ1-2; D gene uncertain. The V end lost 5 bases, the J end lost 3 bases, and 7 bases lay between the germline ends. The CDR3 totals 12 residues. CDR3 protein: CASSPIDYGYTF. Written as DNA, the CDR3 is TGTGCCAGCAGTCCCATTGACTATGGCTACACCTTC.

The chain uses TRBV6-5 and TRBJ1-2; 7 bases match TRBD1. The CDR3 consists of 13 residues. Losses at the gene ends were 6 bases for V and 4 bases for J; bases not matched to a gene: 5. Germline V lookup: CDR1 MNHEY, CDR2 SVGAGI. The CDR3 loop is CASRLGQSYGYTF. The CDR3 DNA reads TGTGCCAGCAGATTGGGACAGAGCTATGGCTACACCTTC.

This chain links TRBV7-2 with TRBJ1-2; no firm D call. The V gene's germline CDR1 is SGHTA and CDR2 FQGNSA. The CDR3 is 15 residues long. V lost 0 bases to trimming and J lost 8 bases, with 16 bases between them. CDR3 region: CASSLAWSGARGYTF. CDR3 coding DNA: TGTGCCAGCAGCTTAGCGTGGTCCGGAGCGAGAGGCTACACCTTC. The complete variable domain, with remaining parts taken from reference TRBV7-2 and TRBJ1-2, reads GAGVSQSPSNKVTEKGKDVELRCDPISGHTALYWYRQSLGQGLEFLIYFQGNSAPDKSGLPSDRFSAERTGGSVSTLTIQRTQQEDSAVYLCASSLAWSGARGYTFGSGTRLTVV.